One and the same sample provided the 9 T cell receptor beta chains below, sequenced in a study of blood T cell repertoires in COVID-19. Generated by immunoSEQ multiplex PCR, the TCRdb table keeps only in-frame clones and is missing some. The table lists more than 400,000 clones, 75% to 90% of them singletons. Sequencing input: peripheral blood. Every receptor here comes from a human donor in a cohort sampled during active COVID-19.

The V gene is TRBV7-8, the J gene TRBJ1-5, with 9 nucleotides matching TRBD1. Germline trimming cut 5 bases from V and 2 bases from J; bases unmatched to any gene: 7. The CDR3 loop spans 16 amino acids. Germline V CDR1 and CDR2: SGHVS, FQNEAQ. CDR3 residues: CASSPLTGGGNQPQHF. The CDR3 DNA reads TGTGCCAGCAGCCCACTAACAGGGGGCGGCAATCAGCCCCAGCATTTT.

The chain recombines TRBV5-1 with TRBJ1-1, with D perhaps matching TRBD1 (5 bases). V was pared by 6 bases and J by 3 bases, with 15 bases between. CDR1 SGHRS and CDR2 YFSETQ come from the germline V gene. The CDR3 is made up of 14 amino acids. In nucleotides, the CDR3 is TGCGCCAGCACCCTCGGGGGGGTTGACACTGAAGCTTTCTTT. Protein: CASTLGGVDTEAFF.

This clone was detected a few times. J is TRBJ2-3 and V is TRBV28; D not resolved. Trimming took off 1 base at V and 6 bases at J, with 11 bases between the two ends. From germline, CDR1 is MDHEN and CDR2 SYDVKM. The CDR3 runs to 14 residues. For the CDR3, the DNA is TGTGCCAGCAGTTTATCCCGGGTAATGGATACGCAGTATTTT. It translates to CASSLSRVMDTQYF.

This clone was counted only a few times. CDR3 loop: CASSVRTGFSYNEQFF. The CDR3 nucleotides read TGTGCCAGCAGTGTCAGAACAGGGTTCTCCTACAATGAGCAGTTCTTC. The chain is built from TRBV6-1 and TRBJ2-1, with a weak D call TRBD1 (6 bases). The germline gives CDR1 MNHNS, CDR2 SASEGT. Trimming took off 4 bases at V and 0 bases at J, with 13 bases between the two ends. This CDR3 is 16 amino acids long.

CDR3 nucleotides: TGTGCCTGGAGAGAGGGAGGGAGCAAGAACACTGAAGCTTTCTTT. Residues: CAWREGGSKNTEAFF. The rearrangement uses TRBV30 and TRBJ1-1; D gene unclear. The CDR3 totals 15 residues. With 3 bases removed from V and 1 base from J, the gap between germline ends came to 15 bases. Per germline, CDR1 GTSNPN and CDR2 SVGIG (reference sequence).

This sequence joins TRBV2 and TRBJ2-2; D perhaps matches TRBD1 (5 bases). The ends were cut back, 0 bases at V and 6 bases at J, with 8 bases in the middle. CDR1 and CDR2 from the germline V gene are SNHLY and FYNNEI. This CDR3 spans 14 amino acids. This CDR3 is CASSEAKGPGELFF. The CDR3 coding sequence is TGTGCCAGCAGTGAAGCAAAGGGGCCCGGGGAGCTGTTTTTT.

V usage is TRBV19 and J usage is TRBJ2-1; tentatively, D is TRBD1 (6 bases). This CDR3 region has 16 residues. V lost 1 base and J lost 1, with 11 bases in between. CDR1 and CDR2 (germline): LNHDA, SQIVND (reference sequence). The CDR3 DNA follows: TGTGCCAGTAGTATAGGAAACAGGGCGTCCTACAATGAGCAGTTCTTC. It specifies CASSIGNRASYNEQFF.

The chain has TRBV7-2 and TRBJ2-7; D is possibly TRBD1 (6 bases). V dropped 0 bases and J dropped 11 bases, with 14 bases sitting between them. The germline V gene has CDR1 SGHTA and CDR2 FQGNSA. The CDR3 contains 13 residues. The CDR3 protein is CASSLAGAGQEYF. In DNA, the CDR3 is TGTGCCAGCAGCTTAGCGGGGGCGGGTCAGGAGTACTTC.

V usage is TRBV3-1 (or the pseudogene TRBV3-2) and J usage is TRBJ2-7; D is ambiguous. CDR1 is LGHDT, CDR2 YNNKEL, per germline (reference sequence). The ends were cut back, 5 bases at V and 3 bases at J, with 14 bases in the middle. This CDR3 region has 14 residues. CDR3 region: CASSGGVGVYEQYF. The CDR3 nucleotides read TGTGCCAGCAGCGGTGGAGTAGGCGTCTACGAGCAGTACTTC.